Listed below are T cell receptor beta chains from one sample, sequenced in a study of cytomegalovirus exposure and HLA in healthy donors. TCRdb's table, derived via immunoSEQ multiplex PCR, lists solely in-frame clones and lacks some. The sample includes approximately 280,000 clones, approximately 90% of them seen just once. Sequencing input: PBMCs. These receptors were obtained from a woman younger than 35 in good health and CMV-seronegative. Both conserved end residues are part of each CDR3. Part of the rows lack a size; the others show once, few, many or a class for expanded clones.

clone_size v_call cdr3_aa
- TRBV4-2 CASSQDLRGNYGYTF
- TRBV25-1 CASSATSGATGELFF
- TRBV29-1 CSVVAGLGYTF
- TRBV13 CASSLQGSSSPLHF
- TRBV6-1 CASMEWGTDTQYF
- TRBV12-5 CASVSGTGYQPQHF
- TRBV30 CAWSVRAGYFQPQHF
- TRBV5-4 CASSPIVTSKETQYF
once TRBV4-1 CASSLEMGGRGATEAFF
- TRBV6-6 CASIGHNEKLFF
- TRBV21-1 CASSEPGGYPGQGSGHNQPQHF
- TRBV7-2 CASSYGGGTDTQYF
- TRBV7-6 CASSDHRGANEKLFF
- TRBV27 CASKRLAGTYEQYF
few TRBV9 CASSPGGGRAYTF
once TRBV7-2 CASSLASGGIYEQYF
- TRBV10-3 CAISELYRTKNANTGELFF
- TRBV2 CASEGSGVKGYTF
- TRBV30 CAWSHGQPQHF
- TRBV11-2 CASSRLGGSSYEQYF
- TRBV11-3 CASSLGTAITDTQYF
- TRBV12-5 CASGLVAGDTDTQYF
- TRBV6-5 CASSSPGQGIKQYF
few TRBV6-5 CASSDGYSYEQYF
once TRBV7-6 CASSSSYGYTF
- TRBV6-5 CASSVRQGGNGYTF
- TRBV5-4 CASSSLREGGWETQYF
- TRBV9 CASKGSGRIWSPLHF
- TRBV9 CASSVWQEADGYTF
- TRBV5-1 CASSLELSTYEQYF
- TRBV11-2 CASSLVAGGPKFF
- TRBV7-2 CASSWGDRNQPQHF
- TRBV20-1 CSATNTDTQYF
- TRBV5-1 CASGGDGEAFF
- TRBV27 CASSLSRFETQYF
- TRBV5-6 CASSLGQLISSYEQYF
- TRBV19 CASSFTGDSYEQYF
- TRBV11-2 CASSPRGQGANYGYTF
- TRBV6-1 CASSEGSRDWGPQHF
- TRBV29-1 CSVLGTYNTEAFF
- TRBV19 CASGESYGYTF
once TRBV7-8 CASSFFVLSLSGANVLTF
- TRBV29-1 CSVALHLGQGPSSYEQYF
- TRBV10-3 CAISDGGGGGYTF
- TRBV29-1 CSVEDLPGQGGNEQFF
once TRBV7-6 CASSPTGVYEQYF
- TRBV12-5 CASGLTHYEQYF
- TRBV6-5 CASSESRGGDEQFF
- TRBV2 CASSDPSGTTYEQYF
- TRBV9 CASSLNSGTASSGANVLTF
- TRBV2 CASFYFPNEQFF
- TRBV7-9 CASSPAGVNGYTF
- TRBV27 CASRGTGQGAPGGYTF
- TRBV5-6 CASSYYRGLFAYEQYF
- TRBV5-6 CASSVPGTGSETQYF